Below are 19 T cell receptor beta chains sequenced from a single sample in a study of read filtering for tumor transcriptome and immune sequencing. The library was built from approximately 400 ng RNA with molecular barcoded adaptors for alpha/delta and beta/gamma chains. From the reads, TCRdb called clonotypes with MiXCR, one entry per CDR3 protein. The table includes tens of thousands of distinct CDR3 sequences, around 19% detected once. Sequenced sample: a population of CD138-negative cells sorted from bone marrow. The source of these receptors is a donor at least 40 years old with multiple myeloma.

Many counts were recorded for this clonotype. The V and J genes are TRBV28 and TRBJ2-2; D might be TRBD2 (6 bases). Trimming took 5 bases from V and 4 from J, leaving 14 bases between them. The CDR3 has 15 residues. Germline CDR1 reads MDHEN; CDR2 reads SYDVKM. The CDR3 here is CASSPRRGRTGELFF. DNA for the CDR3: TGTGCCAGCAGTCCCCGGCGGGGTCGCACCGGGGAGCTGTTTTTT.

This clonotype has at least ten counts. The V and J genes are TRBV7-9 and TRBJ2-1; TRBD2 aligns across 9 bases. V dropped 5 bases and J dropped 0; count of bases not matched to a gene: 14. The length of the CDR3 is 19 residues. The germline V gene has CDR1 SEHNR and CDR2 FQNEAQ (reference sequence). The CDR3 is CASSPRRGRLADSYNEQFF. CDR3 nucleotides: TGTGCCAGCAGCCCGCGTAGGGGAAGACTAGCGGACTCCTACAATGAGCAGTTCTTC.

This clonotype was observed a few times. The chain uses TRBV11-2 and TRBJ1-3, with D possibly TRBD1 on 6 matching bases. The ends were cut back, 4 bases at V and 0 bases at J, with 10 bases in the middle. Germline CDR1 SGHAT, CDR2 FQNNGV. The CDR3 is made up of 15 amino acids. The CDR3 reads CASSSRTASGNTIYF. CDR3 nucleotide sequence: TGTGCCAGCAGCTCCCGGACAGCCTCTGGAAACACCATATATTTT.

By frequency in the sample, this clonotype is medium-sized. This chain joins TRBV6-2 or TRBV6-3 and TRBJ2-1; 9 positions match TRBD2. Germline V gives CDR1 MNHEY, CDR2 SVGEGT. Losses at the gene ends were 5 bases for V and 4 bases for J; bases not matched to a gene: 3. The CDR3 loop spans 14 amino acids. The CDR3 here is CASSRTSEYNEQFF. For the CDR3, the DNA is TGTGCCAGCAGTCGGACTAGCGAATACAATGAGCAGTTCTTC.

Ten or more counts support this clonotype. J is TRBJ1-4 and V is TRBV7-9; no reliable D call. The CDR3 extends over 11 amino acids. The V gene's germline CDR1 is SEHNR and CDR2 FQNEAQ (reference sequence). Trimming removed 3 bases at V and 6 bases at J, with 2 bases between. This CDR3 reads CASSLYEKLFF. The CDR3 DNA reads TGTGCCAGCAGCTTGTATGAAAAACTGTTTTTT.

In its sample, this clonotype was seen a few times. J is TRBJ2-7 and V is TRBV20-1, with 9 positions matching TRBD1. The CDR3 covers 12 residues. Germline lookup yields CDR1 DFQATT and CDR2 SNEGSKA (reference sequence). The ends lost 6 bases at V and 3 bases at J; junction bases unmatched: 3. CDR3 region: CSARTGDYEQYF. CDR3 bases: TGCAGTGCAAGGACAGGGGACTACGAGCAGTACTTC.

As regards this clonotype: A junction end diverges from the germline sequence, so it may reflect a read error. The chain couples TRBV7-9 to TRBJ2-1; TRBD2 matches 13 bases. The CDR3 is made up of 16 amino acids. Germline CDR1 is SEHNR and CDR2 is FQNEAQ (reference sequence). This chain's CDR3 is CASSRTSGSGGNERFF. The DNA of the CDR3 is TGTGCCAGCAGTCGGACTAGCGGGAGCGGCGGCAATGAGCGGTTCTTC.

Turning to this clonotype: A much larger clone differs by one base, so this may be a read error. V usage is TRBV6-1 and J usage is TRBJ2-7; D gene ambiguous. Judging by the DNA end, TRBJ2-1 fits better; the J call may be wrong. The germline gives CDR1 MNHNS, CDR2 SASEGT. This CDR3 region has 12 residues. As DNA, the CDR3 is TGTGCCAGCGGTCGGAACAACGGCGAGCAGTTCTTC. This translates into CASGRNNGEQFF.

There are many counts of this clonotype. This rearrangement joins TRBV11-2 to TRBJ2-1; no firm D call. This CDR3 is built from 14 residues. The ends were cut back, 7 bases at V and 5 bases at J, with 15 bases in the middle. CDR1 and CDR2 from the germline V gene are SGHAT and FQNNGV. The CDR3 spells CASTFGSANNEQFF. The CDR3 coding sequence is TGTGCCAGCACCTTTGGCTCCGCCAACAATGAGCAGTTCTTC.

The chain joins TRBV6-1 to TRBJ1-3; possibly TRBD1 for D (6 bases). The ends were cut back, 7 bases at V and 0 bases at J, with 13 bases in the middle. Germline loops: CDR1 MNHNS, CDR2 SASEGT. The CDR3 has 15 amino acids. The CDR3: CASTLGTSSGNTIYF. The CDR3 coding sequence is TGTGCCAGCACCCTTGGGACAAGCTCTGGAAACACCATATATTTT.

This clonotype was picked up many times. The CDR3: CASTQNNYNEQFF. The CDR3, as DNA: TGTGCCAGCACCCAAAACAATTACAATGAGCAGTTCTTC. The V and J genes are TRBV13 and TRBJ2-1; D remains unclear. The CDR3 length is 13 residues. V dropped 7 bases and J dropped 4 bases, with 11 bases sitting between them. The germline V gene encodes CDR1 PRHDT and CDR2 FYEKMQ (reference sequence). The full variable domain, rest sourced from reference TRBV13 and TRBJ2-1, is AAGVIQSPRHLIKEKRETATLKCYPIPRHDTVYWYQQGPGQDPQFLISFYEKMQSDKGSIPDRFSAQQFSDYHSELNMSSLELGDSALYFCASTQNNYNEQFFGPGTRLTVL.

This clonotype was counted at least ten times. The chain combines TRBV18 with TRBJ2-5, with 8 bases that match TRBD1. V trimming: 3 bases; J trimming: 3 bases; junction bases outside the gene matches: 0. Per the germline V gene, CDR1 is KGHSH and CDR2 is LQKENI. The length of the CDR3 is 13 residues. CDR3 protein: CASSPGQEETQYF. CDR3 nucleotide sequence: TGTGCCAGCTCACCGGGACAGGAAGAGACCCAGTACTTC.

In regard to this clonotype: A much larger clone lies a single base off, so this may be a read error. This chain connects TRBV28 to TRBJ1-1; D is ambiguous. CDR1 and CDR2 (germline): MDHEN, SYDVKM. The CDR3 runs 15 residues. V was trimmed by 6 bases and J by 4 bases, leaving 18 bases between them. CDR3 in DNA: TGTGCCAGCAGCCCCCTCAGAAGAGACGTCACTGAAGCTTTCTTT. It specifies CASSPLRRDVTEAFF. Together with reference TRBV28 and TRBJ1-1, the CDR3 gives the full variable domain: DVKVTQSSRYLVKRTGEKVFLECVQDMDHENMFWYRQDPGLGLRLIYFSYDVKMKEKGDIPEGYSVSREKKERFSLILESASTNQTSMYLCASSPLRRDVTEAFFGQGTRLTVV.

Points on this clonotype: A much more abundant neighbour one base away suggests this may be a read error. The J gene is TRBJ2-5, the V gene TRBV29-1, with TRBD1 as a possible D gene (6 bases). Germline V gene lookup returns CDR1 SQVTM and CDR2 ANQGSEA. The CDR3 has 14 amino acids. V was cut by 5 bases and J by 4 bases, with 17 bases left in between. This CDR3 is CSVRLTQGPETQYF. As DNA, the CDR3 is TGCAGCGTTCGACTCACCCAGGGGCCAGAGACCCAGTACTTC.

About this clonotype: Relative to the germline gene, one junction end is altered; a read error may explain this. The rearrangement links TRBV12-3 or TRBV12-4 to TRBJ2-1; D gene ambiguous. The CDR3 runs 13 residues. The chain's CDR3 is CAISFTAANGQFF. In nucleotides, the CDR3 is TGTGCCATCAGTTTCACTGCTGCTAATGGGCAGTTCTTC.

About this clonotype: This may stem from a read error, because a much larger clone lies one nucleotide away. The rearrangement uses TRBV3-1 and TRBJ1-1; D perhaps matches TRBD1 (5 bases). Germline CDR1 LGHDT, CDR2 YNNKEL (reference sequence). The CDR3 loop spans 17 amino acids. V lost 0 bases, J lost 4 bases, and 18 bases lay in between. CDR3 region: CASSQELAGRQSTEAFF. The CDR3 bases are TGTGCCAGCAGCCAAGAGCTGGCGGGACGGCAGAGCACTGAAGCTTTCTTT.

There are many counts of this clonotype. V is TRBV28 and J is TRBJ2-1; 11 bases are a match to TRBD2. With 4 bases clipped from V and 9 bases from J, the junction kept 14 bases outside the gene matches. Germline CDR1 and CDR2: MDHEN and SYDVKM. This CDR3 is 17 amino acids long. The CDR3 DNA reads TGTGCCAGCAGTTCCCAAAGACTAGCGGGACCGGTCGGTGAGCAGTTCTTC. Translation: CASSSQRLAGPVGEQFF.

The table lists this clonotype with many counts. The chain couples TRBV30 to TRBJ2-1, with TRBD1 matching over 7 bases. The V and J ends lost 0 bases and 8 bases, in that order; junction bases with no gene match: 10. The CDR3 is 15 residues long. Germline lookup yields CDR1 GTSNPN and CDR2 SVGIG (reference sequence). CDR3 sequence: CAWSVQGLRTDEQFF. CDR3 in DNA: TGTGCCTGGAGTGTACAGGGGTTGCGTACAGATGAGCAGTTCTTC.

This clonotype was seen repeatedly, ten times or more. The CDR3 here is CASSLRGRSYNEQFF. CDR3 nucleotide sequence: TGTGCCAGCAGCTTGCGGGGGCGCTCCTACAATGAGCAGTTCTTC. The chain carries TRBV11-3 and TRBJ2-1, with D possibly being TRBD2 (7 bases). This CDR3 region has 15 residues. The germline V and J ends were trimmed by 3 bases and 0 bases, with 9 bases remaining between them. CDR1 and CDR2 from the germline V gene are SGHNT and YENEEA.